This T cell receptor (beta chain) was documented in a study of cytomegalovirus exposure and HLA in healthy donors. This clone was seen only once. What it recognizes is unknown. The study sampled nominally healthy donors, though unrecorded immune exposures were likely. With V trimmed by 6 bases and J by 2 bases, 4 bases remained unmatched. The CDR3 runs to 13 residues. Looked up from germline, CDR1 is MNHEY and CDR2 is SMNVEV (reference sequence). General observations from the study: The listing of 150 to 200 TCR beta chains classed them as cytomegalovirus-associated. Other equally common chains were less clonally expanded than HLA-associated TCR beta chains, a later analysis showed. Follow-up analysis found HLA locus-dependent TCR association rates, highest for DRB1 and lowest for HLA-C.

This PCR relied on a set of 60 Vbeta primers and 13 Jbeta primers. Assay used: immunoSEQ multiplex PCR; TCRdb lists only in-frame clones, some missing. This sample has approximately 70,000 clones, with around four fifths found just once. This chain links TRBV27 with TRBJ2-7, with TRBD1 matching over 7 bases. Input material: PBMCs. The sequence derives from a woman in her thirties in good health and CMV-seropositive. CDR3 sequence reads: CASSLGQTYEQYF. The DNA for the CDR3 is TGTGCCAGCAGCCTGGGACAGACCTACGAGCAGTACTTC.